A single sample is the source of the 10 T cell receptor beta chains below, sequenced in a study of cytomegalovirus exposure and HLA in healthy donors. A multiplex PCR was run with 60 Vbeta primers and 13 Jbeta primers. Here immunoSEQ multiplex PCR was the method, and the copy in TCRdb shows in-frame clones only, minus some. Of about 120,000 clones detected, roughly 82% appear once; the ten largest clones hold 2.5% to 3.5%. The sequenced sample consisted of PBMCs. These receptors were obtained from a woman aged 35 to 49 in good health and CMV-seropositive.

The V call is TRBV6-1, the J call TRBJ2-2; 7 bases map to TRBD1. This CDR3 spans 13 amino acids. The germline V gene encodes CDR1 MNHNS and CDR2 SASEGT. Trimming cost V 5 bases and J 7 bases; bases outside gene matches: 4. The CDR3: CASSRTGVGELFF. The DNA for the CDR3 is TGTGCCAGCAGTAGAACAGGGGTCGGGGAGCTGTTTTTT.

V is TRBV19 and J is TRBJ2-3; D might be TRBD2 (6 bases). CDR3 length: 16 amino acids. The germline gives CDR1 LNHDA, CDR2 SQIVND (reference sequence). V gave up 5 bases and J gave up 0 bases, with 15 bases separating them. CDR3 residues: CASSGGTTPSTDTQYF. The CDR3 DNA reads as TGTGCCAGTAGTGGAGGGACCACCCCTAGCACAGATACGCAGTATTTT.

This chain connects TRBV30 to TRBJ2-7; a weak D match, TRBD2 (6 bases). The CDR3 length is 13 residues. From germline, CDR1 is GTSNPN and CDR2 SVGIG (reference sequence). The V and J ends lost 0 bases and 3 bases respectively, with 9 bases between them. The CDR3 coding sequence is TGTGCCTGGAGTGTACTGGGAGGCTACGAGCAGTACTTC. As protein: CAWSVLGGYEQYF.

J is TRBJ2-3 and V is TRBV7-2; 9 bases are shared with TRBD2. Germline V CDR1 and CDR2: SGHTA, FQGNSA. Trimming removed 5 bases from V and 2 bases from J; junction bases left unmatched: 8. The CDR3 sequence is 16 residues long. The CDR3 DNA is TGTGCCAGCAGCCTCGGACTAGCGATCCACACAGATACGCAGTATTTT. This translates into CASSLGLAIHTDTQYF.

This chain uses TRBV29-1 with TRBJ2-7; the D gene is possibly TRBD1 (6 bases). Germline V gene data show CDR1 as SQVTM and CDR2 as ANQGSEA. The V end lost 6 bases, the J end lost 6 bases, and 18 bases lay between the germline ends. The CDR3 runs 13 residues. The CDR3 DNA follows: TGCAGCGTCCCGGACAGTCTAAATGGCGAGCAGTACTTC. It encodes CSVPDSLNGEQYF.

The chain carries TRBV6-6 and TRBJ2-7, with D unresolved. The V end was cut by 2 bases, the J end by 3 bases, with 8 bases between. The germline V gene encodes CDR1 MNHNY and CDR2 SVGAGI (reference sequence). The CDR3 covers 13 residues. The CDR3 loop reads CASSYNGNYEQYF. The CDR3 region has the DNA TGTGCCAGCAGTTACAACGGTAACTACGAGCAGTACTTC.

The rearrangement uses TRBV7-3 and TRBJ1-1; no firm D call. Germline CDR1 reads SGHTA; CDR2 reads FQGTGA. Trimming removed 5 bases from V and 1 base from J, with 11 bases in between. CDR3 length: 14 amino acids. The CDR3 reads CASSPTGGNTEAFF. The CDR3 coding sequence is TGTGCCAGCAGCCCCACCGGTGGGAACACTGAAGCTTTCTTT.

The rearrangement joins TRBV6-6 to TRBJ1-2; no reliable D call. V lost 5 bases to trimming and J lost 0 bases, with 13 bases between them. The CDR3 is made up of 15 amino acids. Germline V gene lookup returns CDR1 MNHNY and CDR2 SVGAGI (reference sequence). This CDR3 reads CASSDPGSANYGYTF. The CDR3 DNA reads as TGTGCCAGCAGTGACCCAGGTTCAGCTAACTATGGCTACACCTTC.

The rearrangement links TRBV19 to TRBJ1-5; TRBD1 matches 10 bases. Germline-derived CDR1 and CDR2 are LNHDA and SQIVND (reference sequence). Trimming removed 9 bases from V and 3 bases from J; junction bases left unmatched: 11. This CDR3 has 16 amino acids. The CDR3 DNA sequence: TGTGCCAGCCGGGACAGGGGATTGAGTTTCAATCAGCCCCAGCATTTT. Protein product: CASRDRGLSFNQPQHF.

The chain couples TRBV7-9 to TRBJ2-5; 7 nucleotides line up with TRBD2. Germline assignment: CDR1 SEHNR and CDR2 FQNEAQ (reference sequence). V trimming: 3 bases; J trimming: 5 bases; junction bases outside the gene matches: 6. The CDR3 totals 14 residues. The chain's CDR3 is CASSLGGLKETQYF. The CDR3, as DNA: TGTGCCAGCAGCTTGGGGGGGTTAAAGGAGACCCAGTACTTC.